This entry lists 2 T cell receptor beta chains sequenced from one sample in a study of blood T cell repertoires in COVID-19. Using immunoSEQ multiplex PCR, the repertoire was profiled, and TCRdb retains in-frame clones only, with some absent. The sample has some 240,000 clones, roughly 84% seen once. The material sequenced was peripheral blood. Source of these receptors: a middle-aged woman who had recovered from COVID-19.

This clone was seen only once. V and J are TRBV24-1 and TRBJ2-7; 16 nucleotides align to TRBD2. The trim removed 5 bases at V and 4 bases at J, leaving 4 bases unmatched. This CDR3 is built from 16 residues. The germline V gene has CDR1 KGHDR and CDR2 SFDVKD. The CDR3 coding sequence is TGTGCCACCAGTGCCCCGGGACTAGCGGGGGGGTACGAGCAGTACTTC. Amino acids: CATSAPGLAGGYEQYF.

CDR3 sequence reads: CASSLNDYTYEQYF. CDR3 sequence (DNA): TGTGCCAGCAGCTTAAATGACTACACCTACGAGCAGTACTTC. The chain has TRBV13 and TRBJ2-7; D possibly corresponds to TRBD2 (5 bases). The CDR3 totals 14 residues. Germline V gene sequence: CDR1 PRHDT, CDR2 FYEKMQ (reference sequence). With 2 bases removed from V and 2 bases from J, the gap between germline ends came to 10 bases. The whole variable domain, filled in from reference TRBV13 and TRBJ2-7, reads AAGVIQSPRHLIKEKRETATLKCYPIPRHDTVYWYQQGPGQDPQFLISFYEKMQSDKGSIPDRFSAQQFSDYHSELNMSSLELGDSALYFCASSLNDYTYEQYFGPGTRLTVT.